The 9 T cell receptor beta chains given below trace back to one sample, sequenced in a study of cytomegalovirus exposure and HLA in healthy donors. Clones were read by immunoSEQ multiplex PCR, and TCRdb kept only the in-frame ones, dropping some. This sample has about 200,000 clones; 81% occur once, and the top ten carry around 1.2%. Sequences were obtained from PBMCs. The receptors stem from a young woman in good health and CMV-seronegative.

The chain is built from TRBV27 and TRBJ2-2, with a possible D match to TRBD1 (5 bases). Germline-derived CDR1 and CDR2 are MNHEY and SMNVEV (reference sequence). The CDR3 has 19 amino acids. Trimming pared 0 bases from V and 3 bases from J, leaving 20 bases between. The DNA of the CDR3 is TGTGCCAGCAGTTTATCGATGGCCAGGGTGATGACGGACACCGGGGAGCTGTTTTTT. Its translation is CASSLSMARVMTDTGELFF.

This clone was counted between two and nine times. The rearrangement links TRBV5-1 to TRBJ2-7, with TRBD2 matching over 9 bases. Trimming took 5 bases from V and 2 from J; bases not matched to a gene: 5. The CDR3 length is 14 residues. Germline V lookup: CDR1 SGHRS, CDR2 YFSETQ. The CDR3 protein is CASSYSGRAYEQYF. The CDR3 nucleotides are TGCGCCAGCAGTTATAGCGGGAGAGCCTACGAGCAGTACTTC.

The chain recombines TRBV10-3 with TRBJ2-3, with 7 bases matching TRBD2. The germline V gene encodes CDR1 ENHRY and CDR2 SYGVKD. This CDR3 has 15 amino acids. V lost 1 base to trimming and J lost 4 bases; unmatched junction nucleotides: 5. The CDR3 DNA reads TGTGCCATCAGTGAGTGGAGCGGGACTTCAGATACGCAGTATTTT. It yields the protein CAISEWSGTSDTQYF.

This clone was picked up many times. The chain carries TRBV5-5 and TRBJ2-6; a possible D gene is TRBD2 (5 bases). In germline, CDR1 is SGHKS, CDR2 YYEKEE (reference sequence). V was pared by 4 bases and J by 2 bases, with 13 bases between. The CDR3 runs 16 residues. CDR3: CASSAGIGPGANVLTF. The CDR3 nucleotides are TGTGCCAGCAGCGCGGGCATAGGGCCTGGGGCCAACGTCCTGACTTTC.

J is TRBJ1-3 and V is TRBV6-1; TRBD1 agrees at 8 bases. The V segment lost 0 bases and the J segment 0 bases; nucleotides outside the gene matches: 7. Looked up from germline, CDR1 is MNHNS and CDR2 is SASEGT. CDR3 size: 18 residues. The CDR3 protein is CASSEAGTGYISGNTIYF. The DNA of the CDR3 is TGTGCCAGCAGTGAAGCCGGGACAGGCTATATCTCTGGAAACACCATATATTTT.

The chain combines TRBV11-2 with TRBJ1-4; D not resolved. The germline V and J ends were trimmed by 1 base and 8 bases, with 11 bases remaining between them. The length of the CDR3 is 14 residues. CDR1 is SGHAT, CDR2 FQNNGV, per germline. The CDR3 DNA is TGTGCCAGCAGCTTAGTCAGGTCTCGGGAAAAACTGTTTTTT. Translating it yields CASSLVRSREKLFF.

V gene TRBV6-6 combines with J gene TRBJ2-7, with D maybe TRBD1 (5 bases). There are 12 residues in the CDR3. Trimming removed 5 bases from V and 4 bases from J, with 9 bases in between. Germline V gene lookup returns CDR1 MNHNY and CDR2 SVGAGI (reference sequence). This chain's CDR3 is CASSKDIYEQYF. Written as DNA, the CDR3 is TGTGCCAGCAGTAAGGACATATACGAGCAGTACTTC.

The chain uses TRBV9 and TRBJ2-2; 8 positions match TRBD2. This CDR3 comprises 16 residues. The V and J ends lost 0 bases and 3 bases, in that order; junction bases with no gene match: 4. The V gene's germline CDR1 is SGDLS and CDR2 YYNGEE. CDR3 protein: CASSVGGGRYTGELFF. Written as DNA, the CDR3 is TGTGCCAGCAGCGTAGGGGGCGGGAGGTACACCGGGGAGCTGTTTTTT.

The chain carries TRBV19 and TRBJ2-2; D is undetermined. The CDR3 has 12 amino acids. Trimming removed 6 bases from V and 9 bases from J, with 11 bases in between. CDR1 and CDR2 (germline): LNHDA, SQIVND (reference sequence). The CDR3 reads CASRSGQRELFF. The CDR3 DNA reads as TGTGCCAGTAGGTCGGGTCAAAGGGAGCTGTTTTTT.